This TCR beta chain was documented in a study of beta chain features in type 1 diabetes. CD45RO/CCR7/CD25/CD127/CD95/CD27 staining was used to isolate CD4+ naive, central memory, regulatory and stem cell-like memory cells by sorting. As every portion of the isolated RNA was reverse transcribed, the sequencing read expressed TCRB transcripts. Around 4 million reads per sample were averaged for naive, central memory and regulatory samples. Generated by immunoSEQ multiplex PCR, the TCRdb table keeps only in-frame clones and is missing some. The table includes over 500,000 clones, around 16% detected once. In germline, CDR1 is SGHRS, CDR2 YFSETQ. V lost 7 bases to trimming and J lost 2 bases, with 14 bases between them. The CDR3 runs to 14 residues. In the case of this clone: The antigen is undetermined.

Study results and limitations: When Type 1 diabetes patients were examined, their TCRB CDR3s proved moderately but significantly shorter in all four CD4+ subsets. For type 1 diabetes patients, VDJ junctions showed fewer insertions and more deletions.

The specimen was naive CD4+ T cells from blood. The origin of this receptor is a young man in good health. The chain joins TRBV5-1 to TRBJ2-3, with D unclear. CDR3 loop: CASFAGDITDTQYF. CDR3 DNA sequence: TGCGCCAGCTTCGCCGGAGACATCACAGATACGCAGTATTTT.